These 3 T cell receptor beta chains originate from one sample sequenced in a study of early T cells in non-severe SARS-CoV-2 infection. TCRdb used MiXCR to reprocess the 5' RACE reads, holding one entry per CDR3 protein. The sample consists of more than 20,000 distinct CDR3 sequences, under 4.5% of them appearing once. The sample consisted of whole blood. These TCRs come from an adult who was a healthcare worker with PCR-confirmed SARS-CoV-2 infection or an uninfected control (not recorded which).

This clonotype occurred many times. V and J are TRBV7-8 and TRBJ1-1, with TRBD1 matching over 9 bases. The CDR3 consists of 17 residues. Germline values: CDR1 SGHVS, CDR2 FQNEAQ. The junction had 8 bases not matched to a gene; V was cut back by 2 bases and J by 1 base. In DNA, the CDR3 is TGTGCCAGCAGCTTACCGCCGGGACAGGGATCGAACACTGAAGCTTTCTTT. Translating gives CASSLPPGQGSNTEAFF.

This clonotype was detected many times. V is TRBV12-3 or TRBV12-4 and J is TRBJ1-1, with a possible D match to TRBD1 (5 bases). This CDR3 has 12 amino acids. The V and J ends lost 3 bases and 13 bases respectively, with 15 bases between them. The CDR3, as DNA: TGTGCCAGCAGTTTCTCGGACAAACGGGTTTTCTTT. It specifies CASSFSDKRVFF.

Written as DNA, the CDR3 is TGTGCCAGCAGCAGGAGGGACCGCTCTGGAAACACCATATATTTT. Encoded protein: CASSRRDRSGNTIYF. J is TRBJ1-3 and V is TRBV7-8; TRBD1 might be the D (5 bases). The CDR3 is 15 residues long. CDR1 SGHVS and CDR2 FQNEAQ come from the germline V gene. V lost 5 bases to trimming and J lost 0 bases, with 11 bases between them.